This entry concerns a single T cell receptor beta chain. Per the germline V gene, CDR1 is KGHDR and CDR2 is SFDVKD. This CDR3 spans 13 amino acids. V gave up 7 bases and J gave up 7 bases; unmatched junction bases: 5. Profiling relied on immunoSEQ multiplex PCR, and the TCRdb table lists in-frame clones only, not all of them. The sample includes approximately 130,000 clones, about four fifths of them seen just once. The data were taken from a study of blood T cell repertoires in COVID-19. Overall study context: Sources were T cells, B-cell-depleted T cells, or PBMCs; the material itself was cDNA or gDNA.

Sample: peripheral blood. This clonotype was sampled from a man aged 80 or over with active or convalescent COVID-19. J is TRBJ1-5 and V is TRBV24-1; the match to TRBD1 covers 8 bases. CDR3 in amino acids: CATSRDRTQPQHF. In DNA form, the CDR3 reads TGTGCCACCAGCCGGGACAGGACCCAGCCCCAGCATTTT.